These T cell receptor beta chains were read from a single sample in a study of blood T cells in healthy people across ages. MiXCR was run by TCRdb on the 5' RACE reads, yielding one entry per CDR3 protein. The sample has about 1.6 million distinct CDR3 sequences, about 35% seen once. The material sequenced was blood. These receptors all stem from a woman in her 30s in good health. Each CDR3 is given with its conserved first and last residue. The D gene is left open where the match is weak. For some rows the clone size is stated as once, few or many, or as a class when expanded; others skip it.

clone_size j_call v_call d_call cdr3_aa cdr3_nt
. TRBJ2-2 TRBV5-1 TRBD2 CASSLSSGPSGELFF TGCGCCAGCAGCTTGAGTAGCGGGCCAAGCGGGGAGCTGTTTTTT
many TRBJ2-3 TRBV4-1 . CASSETGDTQYF TGCGCCAGCTCCGAAACGGGAGATACGCAGTATTTT
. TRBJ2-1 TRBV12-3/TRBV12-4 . CASSLLRALYNEQFF TGTGCCAGCAGCCTTTTAAGGGCCCTCTACAATGAGCAGTTCTTC
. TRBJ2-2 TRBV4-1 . CASSPYQGDPGELFF TGCGCCAGCAGCCCGTATCAGGGTGACCCCGGGGAGCTGTTTTTT
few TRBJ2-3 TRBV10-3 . CAISPLSSTDTQYF TGTGCCATCAGCCCTTTGAGCAGCACAGATACGCAGTATTTT
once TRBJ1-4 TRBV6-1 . CASSEGRTATNEKLFF TGTGCCAGCAGTGAAGGAAGGACAGCAACTAATGAAAAACTGTTTTTT
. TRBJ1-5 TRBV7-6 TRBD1 CASSLEPGQGDQPQHF TGTGCCAGCAGCTTAGAACCGGGACAGGGAGATCAGCCCCAGCATTTT
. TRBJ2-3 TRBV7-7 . CASSNSGTDTQYF TGTGCCAGCAGCAACTCAGGGACAGATACGCAGTATTTT
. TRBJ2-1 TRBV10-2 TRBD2 CASRTSGIAYNEQFF TGCGCCAGCAGGACTAGCGGGATAGCCTACAATGAGCAGTTCTTC
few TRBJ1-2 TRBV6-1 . CASSEVGNGYTF TGTGCCAGCAGTGAAGTGGGGAATGGCTACACCTTC
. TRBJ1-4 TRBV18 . CASSPQGLGNEKLFF TGTGCCAGCTCACCGCAAGGTCTGGGTAATGAAAAACTGTTTTTT